The 20 T cell receptor beta chains below all came from one sample that was sequenced in a study of brain T cells in children with intractable seizures. Repertoires were generated with immunoSEQ multiplex PCR, while TCRdb's copy carries only in-frame clones and drops some. Among around 70,000 clones, just over 90% were seen once, and the ten largest hold around 1.6%. The sample was peripheral blood, taken at surgery. The receptor set was obtained from a boy younger than two with tuberous sclerosis and intractable seizures.

The chain has TRBV5-1 and TRBJ2-2; no definite D call. CDR1 and CDR2 from the germline V gene are SGHRS and YFSETQ. The CDR3 length is 15 residues. Trimming left V 0 bases short and J 3 bases short, with 9 bases between. The CDR3 DNA sequence: TGCGCCAGCAGCTTGGTAGGACGGGACACCGGGGAGCTGTTTTTT. Encoded protein: CASSLVGRDTGELFF. Based on the CDR3 plus reference TRBV5-1 and TRBJ2-2, the full variable domain is KAGVTQTPRYLIKTRGQQVTLSCSPISGHRSVSWYQQTPGQGLQFLFEYFSETQRNKGNFPGRFSGRQFSNSRSEMNVSTLELGDSALYLCASSLVGRDTGELFFGEGSRLTVL.

The rearrangement links TRBV7-9 to TRBJ2-3; the D is unclear. CDR1 and CDR2 (germline): SEHNR, FQNEAQ (reference sequence). The length of the CDR3 is 15 residues. Trimming stripped 1 base from V and 2 bases from J, with 10 bases between. The CDR3, as DNA: TGTGCCAGCAGCTTAGAACAGCACTTCACAGATACGCAGTATTTT. Protein: CASSLEQHFTDTQYF.

In its sample, this clone was seen once. The rearrangement links TRBV7-9 to TRBJ2-1; D not certain. The CDR3 runs 14 residues. V was trimmed by 3 bases and J by 6 bases, leaving 12 bases between them. Per germline, CDR1 SEHNR and CDR2 FQNEAQ (reference sequence). In DNA, the CDR3 is TGTGCCAGCAGCTTTCCAGATCGGGCCAATGAGCAGTTCTTC. Encoded protein: CASSFPDRANEQFF. Drawing the rest from reference TRBV7-9 and TRBJ2-1, the complete variable domain is DTGVSQNPRHKITKRGQNVTFRCDPISEHNRLYWYRQTLGQGPEFLTYFQNEAQLEKSRLLSDRFSAERPKGSFSTLEIQRTEQGDSAMYLCASSFPDRANEQFFGPGTRLTVL.

CDR3 DNA: TGCGCCAGCAGTTACGGGAAAGGGGTCTACAATGAGCAGTTCTTC. Protein sequence: CASSYGKGVYNEQFF. This chain uses TRBV5-1 with TRBJ2-1, with D possibly being TRBD1 or TRBD2 (5 bases each). This CDR3 is built from 15 residues. V shed 5 bases and J shed 3 bases, with 15 bases lying between them. CDR1 and CDR2 from the germline V gene are SGHRS and YFSETQ.

The CDR3 DNA sequence: TGCGCCAGCAGCTCCCGGGACGGTAATCAGCCCCAGCATTTT. Protein: CASSSRDGNQPQHF. This chain uses TRBV4-1 with TRBJ1-5, with D perhaps matching TRBD1 (5 bases). The germline V gene has CDR1 MGHRA and CDR2 YSYEKL. The V end lost 5 bases, the J end lost 4 bases, and 12 bases lay between the germline ends. This CDR3 comprises 14 residues.

The genes are TRBV7-6 and TRBJ2-7; the D gene is possibly TRBD2 (6 bases). CDR1 and CDR2 from the germline V gene are SGHVS and FNYEAQ. The CDR3 length is 17 residues. With 5 bases removed from V and 3 bases from J, the gap between germline ends came to 23 bases. CDR3 nucleotides: TGTGCCAGCAGCCACCCCCGAAATGGGACTGATTACTACGAGCAGTACTTC. As protein: CASSHPRNGTDYYEQYF.

The V and J genes are TRBV7-9 and TRBJ1-2; 9 bases match TRBD1. Germline lookup yields CDR1 SEHNR and CDR2 FQNEAQ (reference sequence). This CDR3 has 13 residues. J gave up 7 bases and V 5 bases, and 5 bases lay outside the gene matches. CDR3 protein: CASSPQGAGGYTF. DNA for the CDR3: TGTGCCAGCAGCCCACAGGGGGCCGGTGGCTACACCTTC.

The chain uses TRBV7-9 and TRBJ2-5; D could derive from TRBD1 or TRBD2 (5 bases each). Germline V gives CDR1 SEHNR, CDR2 FQNEAQ (reference sequence). The V end lost 0 bases, the J end lost 5 bases, and 10 bases lay between the germline ends. CDR3 length: 14 residues. CDR3 residues: CASSLARDPETQYF. As DNA, the CDR3 is TGTGCCAGCAGCTTAGCCAGGGACCCGGAGACCCAGTACTTC.

V and J are TRBV5-4 and TRBJ1-1; D is unclear. Deletions cut 0 bases from V and 9 bases from J, with 12 bases between. The CDR3 totals 13 residues. Looked up from germline, CDR1 is SGHNT and CDR2 is YYREEE (reference sequence). CDR3 region: CASSLGSQVKAFF. The CDR3 DNA reads TGTGCCAGCAGCTTGGGCTCACAAGTCAAAGCTTTCTTT. Variable domain in full (rest from reference TRBV5-4 and TRBJ1-1): ETGVTQSPTHLIKTRGQQVTLRCSSQSGHNTVSWYQQALGQGPQFIFQYYREEENGRGNFPPRFSGLQFPNYSSELNVNALELDDSALYLCASSLGSQVKAFFGQGTRLTVV.

J is TRBJ1-5 and V is TRBV9; D may be TRBD1 (6 bases). The CDR3 loop spans 14 amino acids. CDR1 is SGDLS, CDR2 YYNGEE, per germline. V lost 4 bases, J lost 4 bases, and 12 bases lay in between. CDR3 sequence reads: CASSRRGANQPQHF. The CDR3 DNA reads as TGTGCCAGCAGCCGGAGGGGGGCGAATCAGCCCCAGCATTTT.

This clone was counted a single time. The chain employs TRBV15 and TRBJ2-5; D not resolved. Germline V lookup: CDR1 LNHNV, CDR2 YYDKDF (reference sequence). Trimming cost V 5 bases and J 5 bases, with 12 bases left between them. The CDR3 extends over 13 amino acids. This chain's CDR3 is CATSVQRFETQYF. CDR3 coding DNA: TGTGCCACCAGCGTTCAGAGGTTCGAGACCCAGTACTTC.

V is TRBV30 and J is TRBJ1-5, with 8 bases identical to TRBD1. CDR1 is GTSNPN, CDR2 SVGIG, per germline (reference sequence). V lost 2 bases to trimming and J lost 7 bases; unmatched junction nucleotides: 4. The length of the CDR3 is 13 residues. CDR3 sequence (DNA): TGTGCCTGGAGTCAGGGGGCGCGGCAGCCCCAGCATTTT. Encoded protein: CAWSQGARQPQHF.

The V and J genes are TRBV7-9 and TRBJ1-1; TRBD1 is a possible D gene (5 bases). The germline V gene has CDR1 SEHNR and CDR2 FQNEAQ (reference sequence). The CDR3 loop spans 16 amino acids. V was cut by 6 bases and J by 0 bases, with 17 bases left in between. The CDR3 spells CASSQSAGQMNTEAFF. In DNA form, the CDR3 reads TGTGCCAGCAGTCAATCTGCAGGGCAGATGAACACTGAAGCTTTCTTT.

Comments on this clone: The junction departs from germline at one end; a sequencing error may be responsible. The V and J genes are TRBV7-7 and TRBJ2-5, with D possibly TRBD1 on 6 matching bases. The CDR3 consists of 16 residues. Germline V gene sequence: CDR1 SSHAT, CDR2 FNYEAQ (reference sequence). The CDR3 DNA follows: TGTGCTAGCAGCTTAGCGTTGACAGGAAACCAAGAGACCCAGTACTTC. Protein: CASSLALTGNQETQYF.

The chain recombines TRBV30 with TRBJ2-1, with D unclear. CDR3 size: 11 residues. The V and J ends lost 0 bases and 10 bases respectively, with 7 bases between them. CDR1 is GTSNPN and CDR2 is SVGIG in the germline V gene (reference sequence). The chain's CDR3 is CAWSVLREQFF. The CDR3 DNA reads as TGTGCCTGGAGTGTACTAAGGGAGCAGTTCTTC.

J is TRBJ1-1 and V is TRBV11-2; D is perhaps TRBD1 (6 bases). V lost 10 bases to trimming and J lost 4 bases, with 19 bases between them. The CDR3 length is 14 residues. Looked up from germline, CDR1 is SGHAT and CDR2 is FQNNGV. The DNA for the CDR3 is TGTGCCACCACGCACAACAGGGAGGGCACTGAAGCTTTCTTT. Translating gives CATTHNREGTEAFF. Using reference TRBV11-2 and TRBJ1-1 for the parts outside the CDR3, the full variable domain is EAGVAQSPRYKIIEKRQSVAFWCNPISGHATLYWYQQILGQGPKLLIQFQNNGVVDDSQLPKDRFSAERLKGVDSTLKIQPAKLEDSAVYLCATTHNREGTEAFFGQGTRLTVV.

This chain joins TRBV5-6 and TRBJ1-2; D might be TRBD1 (5 bases). The V end was cut by 4 bases, the J end by 3 bases, with 16 bases between. CDR1 is SGHDT, CDR2 YYEEEE, per germline. The CDR3 sequence is 15 residues long. The CDR3 loop is CASSVRDAGYYGYTF. The CDR3 nucleotides are TGTGCCAGCAGCGTGAGGGACGCAGGATACTATGGCTACACCTTC.

The V call is TRBV6-6, the J call TRBJ1-2, with 7 positions matching TRBD1. There are 15 residues in the CDR3. Per germline, CDR1 MNHNY and CDR2 SVGAGI (reference sequence). V lost 5 bases, J lost 2 bases, and 8 bases stayed unmatched. CDR3 loop: CASSDREGVNYGYTF. CDR3 DNA: TGTGCCAGCAGTGACAGGGAGGGGGTGAACTATGGCTACACCTTC.

The genes are TRBV19 and TRBJ2-1; the match to TRBD1 covers 9 bases. The length of the CDR3 is 15 residues. Germline V gives CDR1 LNHDA, CDR2 SQIVND (reference sequence). The junction had 10 bases not matched to a gene; V was cut back by 5 bases and J by 8 bases. Here the CDR3 reads CASSEPGQGDHEQFF. CDR3 DNA: TGTGCCAGTAGTGAGCCGGGACAGGGCGACCATGAGCAGTTCTTC.

The chain links TRBV5-1 to TRBJ1-1, with TRBD1 matching 7 bases. V trimming: 2 bases; J trimming: 0 bases; junction bases outside the gene matches: 7. CDR1 is SGHRS, CDR2 YFSETQ, per germline. CDR3 size: 16 residues. In DNA form, the CDR3 reads TGCGCCAGCAGCTTTTCGCAGGGGGGATTGAACACTGAAGCTTTCTTT. It translates to CASSFSQGGLNTEAFF.